This entry lists 26 T cell receptor beta chains sequenced from one sample in a study of PD-1 blockade in classical Hodgkin lymphoma (dated by TCRdb to 2018 to 2020). The library was built by means of the immunoSEQ multiplex PCR assay. Drawn from immuneACCESS, this table holds only the in-frame rearrangements with V and J called that TCRdb kept. Clones are partly lost; checked studies trace under half to an unresolved V gene and leave the rest unexplained. The sample table lists around 100,000 clones, over 75% of them with a count of one. The top ten constitute around 2.9% of the sample. The time point label, as the study defines it: cycle 4 day 1 (C4D1), after less than 7 weeks of nivolumab. Every trial patient had relapsed following autologous stem cell transplantation, and prior brentuximab vedotin exposure was what differed among cohorts A, B and C. The sequencing used peripheral blood mononuclear cells (PBMCs), collected before the fourth cycle of nivolumab. The source is a human donor with classical Hodgkin lymphoma.

The chain carries TRBV12-5 and TRBJ2-3; 12 bases match TRBD2. This CDR3 has 16 amino acids. Germline CDR1 LGHNT, CDR2 FRNRAP. Trimming removed 1 base from V and 2 bases from J; junction bases left unmatched: 1. The CDR3 reads CASGLGTSGATDTQYF. DNA for the CDR3: TGTGCTAGTGGTTTGGGGACTAGCGGGGCCACAGATACGCAGTATTTT.

CDR3 DNA sequence: TGTGCCAGCAGTTACTCGCTGGGGGCGAGCTATGGCTACACCTTC. Translation gives CASSYSLGASYGYTF. The chain couples TRBV6-5 to TRBJ1-2, with TRBD1 as a possible D gene (6 bases). The ends were cut back, 0 bases at V and 4 bases at J, with 12 bases in the middle. Germline values: CDR1 MNHEY, CDR2 SVGAGI. The CDR3 spans 15 residues.

This chain uses TRBV19 with TRBJ2-7; D gene unclear. V was pared by 6 bases and J by 3 bases, with 18 bases between. Germline V lookup: CDR1 LNHDA, CDR2 SQIVND (reference sequence). The CDR3 has 15 amino acids. Here the CDR3 reads CASSGFYQTVYEQYF. The DNA for the CDR3 is TGTGCCAGTAGCGGATTTTATCAGACGGTCTACGAGCAGTACTTC.

This clone is a singleton in its sample. The chain uses TRBV9 and TRBJ2-7; D tentatively reads TRBD1 or TRBD2 (5 bases each). V was cut by 4 bases and J by 5 bases, with 19 bases left in between. CDR1 is SGDLS, CDR2 YYNGEE, per germline. This CDR3 comprises 15 residues. The DNA of the CDR3 is TGTGCCAGCAGCCCCGGGGCCGGGCCTCGAAACGAGCAGTACTTC. Translating it yields CASSPGAGPRNEQYF.

The chain carries TRBV11-2 and TRBJ2-4; possibly TRBD2 for D (6 bases). The CDR3 is 16 residues long. Per germline, CDR1 SGHAT and CDR2 FQNNGV. V was pared by 5 bases and J by 5 bases, with 19 bases between. CDR3 nucleotides: TGTGCCAGCAGCCATCCGACATGGGAGGAGGAAAACATTCAGTACTTC. It yields the protein CASSHPTWEEENIQYF. Together with reference TRBV11-2 and TRBJ2-4, the CDR3 gives the full variable domain: EAGVAQSPRYKIIEKRQSVAFWCNPISGHATLYWYQQILGQGPKLLIQFQNNGVVDDSQLPKDRFSAERLKGVDSTLKIQPAKLEDSAVYLCASSHPTWEEENIQYFGAGTRLSVL.

The V call is TRBV30, the J call TRBJ2-7; D might be TRBD1 (5 bases). The germline V and J ends were trimmed by 3 bases and 3 bases, with 12 bases remaining between them. Germline CDR1 reads GTSNPN; CDR2 reads SVGIG (reference sequence). The length of the CDR3 is 13 residues. CDR3 in amino acids: CAWRKRGNYEQYF. CDR3 coding DNA: TGTGCCTGGAGGAAAAGGGGTAACTACGAGCAGTACTTC.

This sequence joins TRBV7-6 and TRBJ1-1; 8 nucleotides line up with TRBD1. CDR3 length: 18 amino acids. V dropped 5 bases and J dropped 3; count of bases not matched to a gene: 17. Germline CDR1 reads SGHVS; CDR2 reads FNYEAQ. The CDR3 sequence is CASSGEDREFRRDTEAFF. CDR3 coding DNA: TGTGCCAGCAGCGGCGAGGACAGGGAGTTTCGTCGGGACACTGAAGCTTTCTTT.

The CDR3 DNA reads TGTGCCAGTAGTATAGTCAGCGGGGGGGCCGGCTACAATGAGCAGTTCTTC. The encoded protein is CASSIVSGGAGYNEQFF. The J gene is TRBJ2-1, the V gene TRBV19, with TRBD2 matching 10 bases. With V trimmed by 1 base and J by 3 bases, 6 bases remained unmatched. This CDR3 is built from 17 residues. Germline V gives CDR1 LNHDA, CDR2 SQIVND (reference sequence). Looking up the rest from reference TRBV19 and TRBJ2-1 gives the full variable domain: DGGITQSPKYLFRKEGQNVTLSCEQNLNHDAMYWYRQDPGQGLRLIYYSQIVNDFQKGDIAEGYSVSREKKESFPLTVTSAQKNPTAFYLCASSIVSGGAGYNEQFFGPGTRLTVL.

The J gene is TRBJ2-3, the V gene TRBV30, with 12 bases matching TRBD2. The CDR3 covers 17 residues. J was trimmed by 4 bases and V by 2 bases; bases with no gene match: 10. Per germline, CDR1 GTSNPN and CDR2 SVGIG (reference sequence). The CDR3 is CAWSPTLGLAGSDTQYF. The CDR3 DNA is TGTGCCTGGAGTCCAACACTCGGACTAGCGGGGTCAGATACGCAGTATTTT.

In its sample, this clone was seen once. The rearrangement joins TRBV6-1 to TRBJ1-6; D is unclear. CDR3 size: 11 residues. CDR1 is MNHNS, CDR2 SASEGT, per germline. Trimming removed 2 bases at V and 10 bases at J, with 3 bases between. Here the CDR3 reads CASSEQSPLHF. CDR3 coding DNA: TGTGCCAGCAGTGAACAGTCACCCCTCCACTTT.

This sequence joins TRBV5-4 and TRBJ1-5, with D possibly TRBD1 on 5 matching bases. Germline V gives CDR1 SGHNT, CDR2 YYREEE (reference sequence). The CDR3 runs to 16 residues. Trimming took 0 bases from V and 1 from J, leaving 11 bases between them. This chain's CDR3 is CASSLDGGNSNQPQHF. As DNA, the CDR3 is TGTGCCAGCAGCTTGGACGGGGGGAACAGCAATCAGCCCCAGCATTTT.

This chain connects TRBV4-3 to TRBJ1-5; 9 bases fit TRBD1. J gave up 6 bases and V 0 bases, and 12 bases lay outside the gene matches. CDR1 is LGHNA, CDR2 YSLEER, per germline. This CDR3 comprises 18 residues. Written as DNA, the CDR3 is TGCGCCAGCAGCCAAGAGTATTGGGGGACAGGGAGGGCTCAGCCCCAGCATTTT. Its translation: CASSQEYWGTGRAQPQHF.

The rearrangement links TRBV4-1 to TRBJ1-2, with a possible D match to TRBD1 (5 bases). The CDR3 length is 16 residues. Trimming removed 1 base at V and 2 bases at J, with 14 bases between. Germline V CDR1 and CDR2: MGHRA, YSYEKL. CDR3: CASSQGGTEFNYGYTF. CDR3 DNA: TGCGCCAGCAGCCAAGGGGGGACGGAATTCAACTATGGCTACACCTTC.

The chain is built from TRBV9 and TRBJ2-3; perhaps TRBD2 as D (6 bases). Germline V gene lookup returns CDR1 SGDLS and CDR2 YYNGEE. This CDR3 is built from 15 residues. Trimming removed 0 bases from V and 4 bases from J, with 12 bases in between. The CDR3 reads CASSVDGSGADTQYF. CDR3 nucleotides: TGTGCCAGCAGCGTAGATGGTAGCGGAGCAGATACGCAGTATTTT. The complete variable domain, with remaining parts taken from reference TRBV9 and TRBJ2-3, reads DSGVTQTPKHLITATGQRVTLRCSPRSGDLSVYWYQQSLDQGLQFLIQYYNGEERAKGNILERFSAQQFPDLHSELNLSSLELGDSALYFCASSVDGSGADTQYFGPGTRLTVL.

The rearrangement uses TRBV11-2 and TRBJ1-1, with a weak D call TRBD1 (5 bases). The V end lost 0 bases, the J end lost 1 base, and 12 bases lay between the germline ends. The CDR3 is made up of 16 amino acids. Germline-derived CDR1 and CDR2 are SGHAT and FQNNGV. In DNA, the CDR3 is TGTGCCAGCAGCTTAGATGATGTGGGACCGAACACTGAAGCTTTCTTT. This codes for CASSLDDVGPNTEAFF.

The CDR3 loop reads CASRGQGAIDEQFF. The CDR3 DNA reads TGTGCCAGCCGCGGACAGGGGGCTATAGATGAGCAGTTCTTC. The V and J genes are TRBV6-4 and TRBJ2-1, with TRBD1 matching over 11 bases. The CDR3 runs to 14 residues. Unmatched junction bases numbered 8, after V lost 8 bases and J lost 8 bases. Germline V gives CDR1 MRHNA, CDR2 SNTAGT.

The genes are TRBV5-4 and TRBJ1-6; 7 nucleotides match TRBD1. CDR1 and CDR2 (germline): SGHNT, YYREEE (reference sequence). The CDR3 has 17 residues. V trimming: 4 bases; J trimming: 9 bases; junction bases outside the gene matches: 16. The CDR3 nucleotides read TGTGCCAGCAGCCCTGGGACAGCTGGGACATTAGGTTCACCCCTCCACTTT. Residues: CASSPGTAGTLGSPLHF. The whole variable domain, remainder taken from reference TRBV5-4 and TRBJ1-6, is ETGVTQSPTHLIKTRGQQVTLRCSSQSGHNTVSWYQQALGQGPQFIFQYYREEENGRGNFPPRFSGLQFPNYSSELNVNALELDDSALYLCASSPGTAGTLGSPLHFGNGTRLTVT.

This rearrangement joins TRBV28 to TRBJ2-2; D is perhaps TRBD1 (7 bases). Germline V gene data show CDR1 as MDHEN and CDR2 as SYDVKM. CDR3 length: 16 amino acids. Trimming stripped 2 bases from V and 8 bases from J, with 18 bases between. The CDR3 coding sequence is TGTGCCAGCAGTTTACCGGGACAGTGGGGGACTGGGGAGCTGTTTTTT. As protein: CASSLPGQWGTGELFF.

V usage is TRBV12-2 and J usage is TRBJ2-4; the tabulated D call, TRBD2, remains unverified against the DNA. TRBV12-2 represents a pseudogene. The CDR3 runs to 17 residues. CDR3 coding DNA: TGTGCAAGTCGCCCAACGGGCGGGAAGTCGGCCAAAAACATTCAGTACTTC. Protein product: CASRPTGGKSAKNIQYF.

The chain has TRBV2 and TRBJ2-7; maybe TRBD1 (5 bases). V lost 6 bases to trimming and J lost 3 bases, with 12 bases between them. The CDR3 is made up of 13 amino acids. Germline V gives CDR1 SNHLY, CDR2 FYNNEI. The CDR3 nucleotides are TGTGCCAGCAGAACTGGGGCCTTCTACGAGCAGTACTTC. Amino acids: CASRTGAFYEQYF.

This chain uses TRBV30 with TRBJ1-1; 7 bases fit TRBD1. The germline gives CDR1 GTSNPN, CDR2 SVGIG (reference sequence). This CDR3 is 14 amino acids long. Losses at the gene ends were 7 bases for V and 4 bases for J; bases not matched to a gene: 12. The chain's CDR3 is CALNQGGAFTEAFF. CDR3 coding DNA: TGTGCCTTGAACCAAGGGGGCGCATTCACTGAAGCTTTCTTT.

The chain recombines TRBV13 with TRBJ2-1; a weak D match, TRBD2 (7 bases). Trimming took 6 bases from V and 0 from J, leaving 18 bases between them. The CDR3 covers 17 residues. CDR1 PRHDT and CDR2 FYEKMQ come from the germline V gene (reference sequence). The CDR3 loop reads CASREKGGASSYNEQFF. CDR3 sequence (DNA): TGTGCCAGCAGGGAGAAAGGGGGGGCTAGCTCCTACAATGAGCAGTTCTTC.

This chain links TRBV30 with TRBJ1-6, with D unresolved. The germline gives CDR1 GTSNPN, CDR2 SVGIG (reference sequence). V was pared by 6 bases and J by 0 bases, with 6 bases between. The CDR3 runs to 13 residues. As DNA, the CDR3 is TGTGCCTGCCCGAGCTCCTATAATTCACCCCTCCACTTT. Translating gives CACPSSYNSPLHF.

The chain employs TRBV6-8 and TRBJ2-5; D is possibly TRBD1 (6 bases). This CDR3 is 14 amino acids long. CDR1 is MNHGY and CDR2 is SAAAGT in the germline V gene. V gave up 5 bases and J gave up 4 bases, with 14 bases separating them. The CDR3 coding sequence is TGTGCCAGCAGTGAATTAGGGGGACGAGAGACCCAGTACTTC. Translated: CASSELGGRETQYF.

J is TRBJ2-7 and V is TRBV5-1; TRBD2 matches 10 bases. Germline CDR1 reads SGHRS; CDR2 reads YFSETQ. This CDR3 comprises 16 residues. V dropped 4 bases and J dropped 3; count of bases not matched to a gene: 10. CDR3 coding DNA: TGCGCCAGCAGCCCCAATAGCGGGGGGTCTGGCTACGAGCAGTACTTC. Its protein is CASSPNSGGSGYEQYF.

V gene TRBV11-2 combines with J gene TRBJ1-1; 10 bases agree with TRBD1. V lost 5 bases and J lost 4; bases outside the gene matches: 7. CDR3 size: 15 residues. Germline V gene data show CDR1 as SGHAT and CDR2 as FQNNGV. The CDR3 DNA is TGTGCCAGCAGCCCTACTTGGACAGGGGGCACTGAAGCTTTCTTT. Translated: CASSPTWTGGTEAFF.